This passage covers 15 T cell receptor beta chains from one sample sequenced in a study of cytomegalovirus exposure and HLA in healthy donors. PCR involved 60 Vbeta and 13 Jbeta primers. Using immunoSEQ multiplex PCR, the repertoire was profiled, and TCRdb retains in-frame clones only, with some absent. The sample includes about 100,000 clones, over 60% of them seen just once. Material: PBMCs. The receptors derive from a female donor in good health and CMV-seropositive.

The chain is built from TRBV6-4 and TRBJ2-1; 9 nucleotides agree with TRBD2. This CDR3 has 15 residues. V shed 0 bases and J 7 bases; nucleotides not matched to a gene: 4. Germline V gene data show CDR1 as MRHNA and CDR2 as SNTAGT. The CDR3, as DNA: TGTGCCAGCAGTGACTCGGCGGGAGGGGTGAATGAGCAGTTCTTC. This encodes CASSDSAGGVNEQFF.

The CDR3 sequence is CASSLGRGGGTEAFF. CDR3 sequence (DNA): TGTGCCAGCAGCTTAGGGCGGGGGGGAGGCACTGAAGCTTTCTTT. J is TRBJ1-1 and V is TRBV7-2; TRBD1 is a possible D gene (5 bases). The CDR3 spans 15 residues. V was cut by 1 base and J by 4 bases, with 13 bases left in between. Germline assignment: CDR1 SGHTA and CDR2 FQGNSA.

The chain joins TRBV15 to TRBJ2-3; 13 nucleotides agree with TRBD2. Germline V gene sequence: CDR1 LNHNV, CDR2 YYDKDF (reference sequence). The ends lost 2 bases at V and 1 base at J; junction bases unmatched: 9. The CDR3 runs 19 residues. CDR3 region: CATSRTSGTSGTGTDTQYF. CDR3 bases: TGTGCCACCAGCAGAACCTCCGGGACTAGCGGGACGGGCACAGATACGCAGTATTTT.

This rearrangement joins TRBV15 to TRBJ2-6; D call uncertain. Germline lookup yields CDR1 LNHNV and CDR2 YYDKDF (reference sequence). There are 15 residues in the CDR3. Trimming left V 2 bases short and J 2 bases short, with 7 bases between. Here the CDR3 DNA reads TGTGCCACCAGCAGACAGGTTCCTGGGGCCAACGTCCTGACTTTC. It specifies CATSRQVPGANVLTF.

The chain employs TRBV19 and TRBJ1-5; 8 nucleotides align to TRBD1. Trimming took 3 bases from V and 0 from J; bases not matched to a gene: 10. The CDR3 runs 18 residues. Germline V gene sequence: CDR1 LNHDA, CDR2 SQIVND (reference sequence). The CDR3 protein is CASSMRQGAPYSNQPQHF. CDR3 coding DNA: TGTGCCAGTAGTATGAGGCAGGGGGCCCCCTATAGCAATCAGCCCCAGCATTTT. The whole variable domain, remainder taken from reference TRBV19 and TRBJ1-5, is DGGITQSPKYLFRKEGQNVTLSCEQNLNHDAMYWYRQDPGQGLRLIYYSQIVNDFQKGDIAEGYSVSREKKESFPLTVTSAQKNPTAFYLCASSMRQGAPYSNQPQHFGDGTRLSIL.

The chain joins TRBV5-4 to TRBJ1-3; D remains unclear. The CDR3 length is 15 residues. Between the trimmed V and J ends, which lost 4 bases and 4 bases, there was a span of 15 bases. Germline V gene lookup returns CDR1 SGHNT and CDR2 YYREEE (reference sequence). CDR3 nucleotide sequence: TGTGCCAGCAGCCTAGTCCCCGCAAGGGGAAACACCATATATTTT. Residues: CASSLVPARGNTIYF.

The chain links TRBV5-1 to TRBJ2-5; 9 nucleotides line up with TRBD1. The CDR3 is 16 amino acids. Trimming at V came to 3 bases and at J to 1 base, leaving 7 bases not matched to a gene. The germline gives CDR1 SGHRS, CDR2 YFSETQ. CDR3 sequence (DNA): TGCGCCAGCAGCTACGGACAGGGGAAACTCCAAGAGACCCAGTACTTC. Residues: CASSYGQGKLQETQYF.

The chain recombines TRBV10-3 with TRBJ1-3; a possible D gene is TRBD1 (6 bases). The CDR3 runs 16 residues. Germline V gene sequence: CDR1 ENHRY, CDR2 SYGVKD. Trimming removed 7 bases at V and 0 bases at J, with 16 bases between. In DNA form, the CDR3 reads TGTGCCATCATAAGACAGGCAATCTTCTCTGGAAACACCATATATTTT. Its protein is CAIIRQAIFSGNTIYF.

This clone turned up a few times. The CDR3 DNA is TGTGCCAGCAGTCCCCAGGGGAACCTAGCGGGATGGTCCCTCCACAATGAGCAGTTCTTC. Translating it yields CASSPQGNLAGWSLHNEQFF. The V call is TRBV28, the J call TRBJ2-1, with 9 bases aligning to TRBD2. The length of the CDR3 is 20 residues. V lost 5 bases, J lost 5 bases, and 22 bases stayed unmatched. Germline lookup yields CDR1 MDHEN and CDR2 SYDVKM.

CDR3 amino acids: CAWRRTDTQYF. The CDR3 DNA is TGTGCCTGGAGGCGTACAGATACGCAGTATTTT. V is TRBV30 and J is TRBJ2-3; D gene unclear. V was shortened by 3 bases and J by 3 bases, with 4 bases between the two germline ends. Germline V gene sequence: CDR1 GTSNPN, CDR2 SVGIG (reference sequence). The CDR3 length is 11 residues.

The V and J genes are TRBV5-5 and TRBJ1-2; 10 bases map to TRBD1. Germline V gene lookup returns CDR1 SGHKS and CDR2 YYEKEE (reference sequence). The CDR3 spans 15 residues. With 2 bases clipped from V and 4 bases from J, the junction kept 5 bases outside the gene matches. The chain's CDR3 is CASSLRDRGPYGYTF. CDR3 coding DNA: TGTGCCAGCAGCTTACGGGACAGGGGACCCTATGGCTACACCTTC.

The chain is built from TRBV15 and TRBJ1-2; a weak D match, TRBD1 (5 bases). Trimming removed 1 base from V and 4 bases from J, with 16 bases in between. Germline V gene sequence: CDR1 LNHNV, CDR2 YYDKDF (reference sequence). This CDR3 is 16 amino acids long. The CDR3 nucleotides are TGTGCCACCAGCAGAGGGGGCCAGGGTTTACCCTATGGCTACACCTTC. It codes for CATSRGGQGLPYGYTF.

The rearrangement uses TRBV5-4 and TRBJ2-5; 10 nucleotides line up with TRBD2. V lost 4 bases to trimming and J lost 4 bases; unmatched junction nucleotides: 13. Looked up from germline, CDR1 is SGHNT and CDR2 is YYREEE (reference sequence). CDR3 length: 17 residues. Written as DNA, the CDR3 is TGTGCCAGCAGCACGGCACTAGCGGGGTTATCGGGAGAGACCCAGTACTTC. This translates into CASSTALAGLSGETQYF. Full variable domain (rest looked up from reference TRBV5-4 and TRBJ2-5): ETGVTQSPTHLIKTRGQQVTLRCSSQSGHNTVSWYQQALGQGPQFIFQYYREEENGRGNFPPRFSGLQFPNYSSELNVNALELDDSALYLCASSTALAGLSGETQYFGPGTRLLVL.

J is TRBJ2-1 and V is TRBV18; D might be TRBD1 (6 bases). Germline lookup yields CDR1 KGHSH and CDR2 LQKENI. V dropped 2 bases and J dropped 7 bases, with 9 bases sitting between them. This CDR3 spans 13 amino acids. CDR3 DNA sequence: TGTGCCAGCTCACCAGGGACACCTAATGAGCAGTTCTTC. It codes for CASSPGTPNEQFF. Full variable domain (remainder filled in from reference TRBV18 and TRBJ2-1): NAGVMQNPRHLVRRRGQEARLRCSPMKGHSHVYWYRQLPEEGLKFMVYLQKENIIDESGMPKERFSAEFPKEGPSILRIQQVVRGDSAAYFCASSPGTPNEQFFGPGTRLTVL.

The rearrangement joins TRBV9 to TRBJ1-1; D might be TRBD1 (5 bases). CDR3 size: 13 residues. The V end was cut by 2 bases, the J end by 9 bases, with 14 bases between. The V gene's germline CDR1 is SGDLS and CDR2 YYNGEE. CDR3 sequence reads: CASSVGGEVKAFF. CDR3 DNA: TGTGCCAGCAGCGTGGGGGGAGAGGTAAAAGCTTTCTTT.